This T cell receptor beta chain originates from a study of regulatory T cells in long-lasting Graves disease. Noted time point: newly diagnosed GD, antithyroid drugs for less than 3 months. RNA isolated from PBMCs was used to make the TCR library. In this sample, this clonotype turned up many times. One junction end does not reproduce the germline sequence, and a read error may be involved. The TCR beta library used iRepertoire HTBI primers with Arm-PCR amplification of CDR3. TCRdb redid the calling of the multiplex PCR reads with MiXCR, one entry per CDR3 protein. The sample carries approximately 470,000 distinct CDR3 sequences, about 16% recorded once. This CDR3 has 14 amino acids. CDR1 is SGHRS, CDR2 YFSETQ, per germline. The same sample was also used in a study of T cells in Graves' hyperthyroidism and ophthalmopathy. Turning to that study: The TCR CDR3 was amplified in a first-round RT-PCR using the HTBI primer set.

The chain joins TRBV5-1 to TRBJ2-7, with D perhaps being TRBD1 or TRBD2 (5 bases each). Sequenced material: peripheral blood mononuclear cells (PBMCs), taken at new diagnosis, from a patient treated with antithyroid drugs. The origin of this receptor is a man in his forties or fifties with Graves disease. The CDR3 region is CASSLGSGRDEQYF. In DNA form, the CDR3 reads TGTGCCAGCAGCTTGGGTTCAGGGAGAGACGAGCAGTACTTC.